The 23 T cell receptor beta chains presented below share a single source sample, sequenced in a study of PD-1 blockade in classical Hodgkin lymphoma. Time point described: cycle 4 day 1 (C4D1), after less than seven weeks of nivolumab. Exposure to brentuximab vedotin varied, and each patient had relapsed following autologous stem cell transplantation. Investigators isolated CD4+ T cells from thawed PBMCs through magnetic negative selection. Produced via immunoSEQ multiplex PCR; TCRdb's table is partial and in-frame only. The sample includes 29,000 or so clones, about 82% of them seen just once. This sample comprised CD4+ T cells from blood, obtained before the fourth cycle of nivolumab. The receptors come from a human donor with classical Hodgkin lymphoma.

The chain is built from TRBV21-1 and TRBJ1-4. TRBV21-1 is annotated as a pseudogene. The CDR3 runs 13 residues. The DNA of the CDR3 is TGTGCCAGCAGCAAAGAGGGGGGGGACGAACTGTTTTTT. As protein: CASSKEGGDELFF.

The V and J genes are TRBV5-1 and TRBJ1-1; no firm D call. CDR3 length equals 14 residues. Germline values: CDR1 SGHRS, CDR2 YFSETQ. Trimming removed 0 bases from V and 5 bases from J, with 11 bases in between. CDR3 coding DNA: TGCGCCAGCAGCTTGGGCGGGGTTGGTACTGAAGCTTTCTTT. The encoded protein is CASSLGGVGTEAFF.

V gene TRBV9 combines with J gene TRBJ2-5; D is undetermined. The V end lost 0 bases, the J end lost 5 bases, and 11 bases lay between the germline ends. The germline gives CDR1 SGDLS, CDR2 YYNGEE. The CDR3 runs to 14 residues. CDR3 loop: CASSVAAVWETQYF. Written as DNA, the CDR3 is TGTGCCAGCAGCGTAGCGGCGGTCTGGGAGACCCAGTACTTC.

The V gene is TRBV6-4, the J gene TRBJ2-1, with unresolved D. V was shortened by 6 bases and J by 7 bases, with 4 bases between the two germline ends. CDR3 length: 10 residues. Per the germline V gene, CDR1 is MRHNA and CDR2 is SNTAGT. CDR3 protein: CASSLNEQFF. The DNA of the CDR3 is TGTGCCAGCAGCCTTAATGAGCAGTTCTTC.

The chain couples TRBV6-5 to TRBJ2-7; maybe TRBD1 (5 bases). Germline V lookup: CDR1 MNHEY, CDR2 SVGAGI. The CDR3 length is 14 residues. The germline V and J ends were trimmed by 2 bases and 4 bases, with 12 bases remaining between them. CDR3: CASSYGSGRYEQYF. The DNA for the CDR3 is TGTGCCAGCAGTTACGGGTCAGGGCGTTACGAGCAGTACTTC.

This chain joins TRBV6-6 and TRBJ1-4; weak D call: TRBD1 (6 bases). Deletions cut 7 bases from V and 11 bases from J, with 17 bases between. This CDR3 contains 13 residues. The germline V gene has CDR1 MNHNY and CDR2 SVGAGI (reference sequence). The CDR3 is CASKGGVTEKLFF. The DNA for the CDR3 is TGTGCCAGCAAGGGGGGCGTAACGGAGAAACTGTTTTTT.

The gene calls are TRBV5-1 and TRBJ2-1; 11 bases match TRBD2. Germline CDR1 is SGHRS and CDR2 is YFSETQ. The V gene end was trimmed by 4 bases and the J gene end by 6 bases; junction bases not matched to a gene: 12. This CDR3 has 17 amino acids. In nucleotides, the CDR3 is TGCGCCAGCAGCCAAACCGGTTCTAGCGGGGGGTTCAATGAGCAGTTCTTC. This gives the protein CASSQTGSSGGFNEQFF.

This chain joins TRBV6-6 and TRBJ2-2, with D perhaps TRBD1 (5 bases). CDR3 length equals 15 residues. With 4 bases removed from V and 4 bases from J, the gap between germline ends came to 13 bases. The germline V gene has CDR1 MNHNY and CDR2 SVGAGI (reference sequence). DNA of the CDR3: TGTGCCAGCAGTTCCCCAAGGACATTCACCGGGGAGCTGTTTTTT. Encoded protein: CASSSPRTFTGELFF.

The chain is built from TRBV9 and TRBJ2-7; 7 positions agree with TRBD2. Germline values: CDR1 SGDLS, CDR2 YYNGEE. Unmatched junction bases numbered 12, after V lost 4 bases and J lost 2 bases. This CDR3 has 16 amino acids. In DNA form, the CDR3 reads TGTGCCAGCAGCACCCACGGGCGGGGGAACACCTACGAGCAGTACTTC. It yields the protein CASSTHGRGNTYEQYF.

This clone was detected only a few times. The chain joins TRBV14 to TRBJ2-2; D unclear. The V and J ends lost 6 bases and 2 bases respectively, with 13 bases between them. CDR3 length: 15 amino acids. Germline CDR1 SGHDN, CDR2 FVKESK. The CDR3 DNA reads TGTGCCAGCAGAGGAGCAACTCCTAACACCGGGGAGCTGTTTTTT. It translates to CASRGATPNTGELFF. The full variable domain, completed using reference TRBV14 and TRBJ2-2, is EAGVTQFPSHSVIEKGQTVTLRCDPISGHDNLYWYRRVMGKEIKFLLHFVKESKQDESGMPNNRFLAERTGGTYSTLKVQPAELEDSGVYFCASRGATPNTGELFFGEGSRLTVL.

This chain connects TRBV6-5 to TRBJ1-2, with D perhaps TRBD1 (6 bases). Germline assignment: CDR1 MNHEY and CDR2 SVGAGI. V dropped 0 bases and J dropped 4 bases, with 15 bases sitting between them. The CDR3 runs to 16 residues. CDR3 sequence reads: CASSYSGSGAAYGYTF. In nucleotides, the CDR3 is TGTGCCAGCAGTTACTCAGGGTCAGGGGCAGCCTATGGCTACACCTTC.

J is TRBJ1-5 and V is TRBV29-1; the D gene is possibly TRBD1 (5 bases). This CDR3 is 13 amino acids long. The germline gives CDR1 SQVTM, CDR2 ANQGSEA. Trimming took 5 bases from V and 6 from J, leaving 14 bases between them. CDR3 coding DNA: TGCAGCGTTCTTCTCAGGGTCGGTCAGCCCCAGCATTTT. Amino acid sequence: CSVLLRVGQPQHF. Drawing the rest from reference TRBV29-1 and TRBJ1-5, the complete variable domain is SAVISQKPSRDICQRGTSLTIQCQVDSQVTMMFWYRQQPGQSLTLIATANQGSEATYESGFVIDKFPISRPNLTFSTLTVSNMSPEDSSIYLCSVLLRVGQPQHFGDGTRLSIL.

This clone was detected a few times. The chain employs TRBV30 and TRBJ1-5; D might be TRBD1 (5 bases). V was shortened by 2 bases and J by 0 bases, with 11 bases between the two germline ends. Per germline, CDR1 GTSNPN and CDR2 SVGIG (reference sequence). The CDR3 has 15 residues. The CDR3 DNA sequence: TGTGCCTGGAGTTTTGGGGGGGTTAGCAATCAGCCCCAGCATTTT. Translation: CAWSFGGVSNQPQHF.

The CDR3 is CATSGGTATQYF. CDR3 in DNA: TGTGCCACCTCCGGAGGGACCGCCACGCAGTATTTT. This sequence joins TRBV15 and TRBJ2-3; tentative D call: TRBD2 (6 bases). The germline V gene encodes CDR1 LNHNV and CDR2 YYDKDF (reference sequence). The CDR3 length is 12 residues. Trimming took 8 bases from V and 9 from J, leaving 15 bases between them.

The rearrangement links TRBV5-1 to TRBJ1-1; tentatively, D is TRBD1 (5 bases). The CDR3 spans 12 residues. CDR1 is SGHRS, CDR2 YFSETQ, per germline. The ends were cut back, 4 bases at V and 8 bases at J, with 12 bases in the middle. The CDR3 DNA sequence: TGCGCCAGCAGCAGCCGGGGCCCAGAAGCTTTCTTT. It specifies CASSSRGPEAFF. Full variable domain (missing parts from reference TRBV5-1 and TRBJ1-1): KAGVTQTPRYLIKTRGQQVTLSCSPISGHRSVSWYQQTPGQGLQFLFEYFSETQRNKGNFPGRFSGRQFSNSRSEMNVSTLELGDSALYLCASSSRGPEAFFGQGTRLTVV.

The rearrangement joins TRBV5-4 to TRBJ2-3; no reliable D call. Per germline, CDR1 SGHNT and CDR2 YYREEE (reference sequence). Between the trimmed V and J ends, which lost 0 bases and 1 base, there was a span of 9 bases. CDR3 length equals 15 residues. The DNA for the CDR3 is TGTGCCAGCAGCTTGGCAGGAACCCGCACAGATACGCAGTATTTT. It encodes CASSLAGTRTDTQYF.

This chain connects TRBV6-4 to TRBJ1-5; D is uncertain. The CDR3 loop spans 12 amino acids. The V gene lost 9 bases and the J gene lost 8 bases, with 14 bases spanning the gap. Germline V lookup: CDR1 MRHNA, CDR2 SNTAGT. This chain's CDR3 is CARKPRPEPQHF. In nucleotides, the CDR3 is TGTGCCAGGAAGCCACGTCCAGAGCCCCAGCATTTT.

The rearrangement joins TRBV5-1 to TRBJ1-2; D is possibly TRBD1 (5 bases). Germline CDR1 SGHRS, CDR2 YFSETQ. Between the trimmed V and J ends, which lost 0 bases and 4 bases, there was a span of 19 bases. This CDR3 contains 17 residues. The CDR3 sequence is CASSLGTLGQGFYGYTF. CDR3 nucleotides: TGCGCCAGCAGCTTGGGTACTTTGGGGCAGGGATTCTATGGCTACACCTTC.

This chain uses TRBV11-2 with TRBJ1-1; D gene unclear. This CDR3 region has 13 residues. Germline assignment: CDR1 SGHAT and CDR2 FQNNGV. With 1 base removed from V and 0 bases from J, the gap between germline ends came to 3 bases. CDR3 in DNA: TGTGCCAGCAGCTTAGGGGTGAACACTGAAGCTTTCTTT. This codes for CASSLGVNTEAFF.

V is TRBV5-1 and J is TRBJ2-5, with a possible D match to TRBD2 (5 bases). The CDR3 consists of 14 residues. V was cut by 4 bases and J by 5 bases, with 15 bases left in between. Germline V gene lookup returns CDR1 SGHRS and CDR2 YFSETQ. The CDR3 here is CASSGEGLRETQYF. CDR3 coding DNA: TGCGCCAGCAGCGGAGAGGGCCTTCGGGAGACCCAGTACTTC.

V usage is TRBV13 and J usage is TRBJ2-6; 12 nucleotides align to TRBD2. V was clipped by 3 bases and J by 2 bases; unmatched bases: 5. The CDR3 is made up of 18 amino acids. Germline V gene sequence: CDR1 PRHDT, CDR2 FYEKMQ (reference sequence). The CDR3 DNA sequence: TGTGCCAGCAGCTTCACCGCTAGCGGGGGGGCTGGGGCCAACGTCCTGACTTTC. Its protein is CASSFTASGGAGANVLTF.

V gene TRBV10-2 combines with J gene TRBJ2-5; 16 bases match TRBD2. The CDR3 spans 19 residues. Looked up from germline, CDR1 is WSHSY and CDR2 is SAAADI. J lost 5 bases, V lost 7 bases, and 16 bases had no gene match. The CDR3 protein is CASKAALGTSGGAGETQYF. In nucleotides, the CDR3 is TGCGCCAGCAAGGCCGCCCTCGGGACTAGCGGGGGGGCCGGGGAGACCCAGTACTTC.

This clone appeared a single time. The rearrangement links TRBV5-3 to TRBJ1-4; D is unresolved. TRBV5-3 is treated as an ORF (open reading frame) with a function not yet certain. The germline V and J ends were trimmed by 6 bases and 16 bases, with 22 bases remaining between them. This CDR3 is 13 amino acids long. The CDR3 sequence: CARTGFWAYEWFF. As DNA, the CDR3 is TGTGCCAGAACGGGGTTTTGGGCATACGAATGGTTTTTT.